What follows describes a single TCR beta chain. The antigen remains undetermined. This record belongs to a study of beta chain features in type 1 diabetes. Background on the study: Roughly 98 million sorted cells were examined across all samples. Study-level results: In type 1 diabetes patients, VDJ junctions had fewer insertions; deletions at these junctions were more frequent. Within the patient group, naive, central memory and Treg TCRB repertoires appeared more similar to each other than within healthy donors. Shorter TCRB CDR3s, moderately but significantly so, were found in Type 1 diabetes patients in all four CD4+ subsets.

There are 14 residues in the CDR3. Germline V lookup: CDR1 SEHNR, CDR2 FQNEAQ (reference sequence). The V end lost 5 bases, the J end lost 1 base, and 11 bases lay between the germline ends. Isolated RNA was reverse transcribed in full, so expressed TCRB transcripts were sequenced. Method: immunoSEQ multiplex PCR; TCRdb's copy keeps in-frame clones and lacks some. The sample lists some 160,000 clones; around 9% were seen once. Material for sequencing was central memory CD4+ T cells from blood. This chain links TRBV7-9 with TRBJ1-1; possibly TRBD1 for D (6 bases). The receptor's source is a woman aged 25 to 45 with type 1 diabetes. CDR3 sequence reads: CASSTGQTNTEAFF. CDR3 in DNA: TGTGCCAGCAGCACCGGACAGACGAACACTGAAGCTTTCTTT.